This TCR beta chain was recorded in a study of T cells after posttransplantation cyclophosphamide. Study conclusions and caveats: After PTCy, TRB diversity resembled that of CNI/methotrexate controls.

This clone was seen at least ten times. Its antigen is currently unknown. Data came from immunoSEQ multiplex PCR; TCRdb stores just in-frame clones and leaves some out. The sample is made up of tens of thousands of clones, none counted only once. The CDR3 is made up of 13 amino acids. V lost 4 bases, J lost 4 bases, and 11 bases lay in between. CDR1 is SNHLY and CDR2 is FYNNEI in the germline V gene. The sample comprised PBMCs. The receptor was derived from a man in his forties in good health, CMV-negative, and a related stem cell transplant donor. The chain couples TRBV2 to TRBJ2-7; no definite D call. The CDR3 is CASSALTAYEQYF. The CDR3 bases are TGTGCCAGCAGTGCCCTTACTGCATACGAGCAGTACTTC.